What follows are 29 T cell receptor beta chains derived from one specimen sequenced in a study of cytomegalovirus exposure and HLA in healthy donors. Amplification used 60 Vbeta primers and 13 Jbeta primers. Profiled with immunoSEQ multiplex PCR; TCRdb holds only in-frame clones, not every one. Its table records over 200,000 clones. The specimen sequenced was PBMCs. The origin of the receptors is a woman in her 30s in good health and CMV-seropositive.

The chain recombines TRBV2 with TRBJ2-3; tentative D call: TRBD2 (7 bases). The CDR3 totals 14 residues. Trimming removed 6 bases from V and 8 bases from J, with 18 bases in between. Per the germline V gene, CDR1 is SNHLY and CDR2 is FYNNEI. The CDR3 sequence is CASRGGATPPTQYF. The CDR3 region has the DNA TGTGCCAGCAGGGGGGGGGCGACCCCCCCTACGCAGTATTTT.

This chain joins TRBV7-9 and TRBJ1-6; no clear D. Germline lookup yields CDR1 SEHNR and CDR2 FQNEAQ (reference sequence). V gave up 1 base and J gave up 8 bases, with 9 bases separating them. CDR3 length equals 14 residues. CDR3 in amino acids: CASSLDQVYSPLHF. DNA for the CDR3: TGTGCCAGCAGCTTAGACCAGGTCTATTCACCCCTCCACTTT.

The V call is TRBV19, the J call TRBJ1-3; the D is unclear. The V end lost 6 bases, the J end lost 2 bases, and 11 bases lay between the germline ends. Germline V gives CDR1 LNHDA, CDR2 SQIVND (reference sequence). The CDR3 has 14 residues. This CDR3 reads CASRERRPGNTIYF. CDR3 nucleotide sequence: TGTGCCAGTAGGGAAAGGAGGCCTGGAAACACCATATATTTT.

The chain couples TRBV2 to TRBJ1-6; a weak D match, TRBD1 (6 bases). CDR3 length: 13 residues. V was trimmed by 4 bases and J by 9 bases, leaving 10 bases between them. In germline, CDR1 is SNHLY, CDR2 FYNNEI. The CDR3 region is CASSGTEGSPLHF. In DNA form, the CDR3 reads TGTGCCAGCAGTGGGACAGAGGGTTCACCCCTCCACTTT.

Written as DNA, the CDR3 is TGCGCCAGCAGCCAAACGGACAGCCGATCTGGAAACACCATATATTTT. Protein product: CASSQTDSRSGNTIYF. This sequence joins TRBV4-1 and TRBJ1-3; the D gene is possibly TRBD1 (6 bases). From germline, CDR1 is MGHRA and CDR2 YSYEKL. The germline V and J ends were trimmed by 2 bases and 1 base, with 12 bases remaining between them. The CDR3 has 16 residues.

V gene TRBV5-5 combines with J gene TRBJ2-1; 7 bases agree with TRBD2. V shed 3 bases and J 0 bases; nucleotides not matched to a gene: 3. Germline V lookup: CDR1 SGHKS, CDR2 YYEKEE (reference sequence). The CDR3 spans 15 residues. CDR3 sequence: CASSSSGISYNEQFF. CDR3 nucleotides: TGTGCCAGCAGCTCGAGCGGGATCTCCTACAATGAGCAGTTCTTC.

The chain joins TRBV28 to TRBJ1-2, with D unclear. The V gene lost 6 bases and the J gene lost 6 bases, with 11 bases spanning the gap. This CDR3 region has 12 residues. The germline CDR1 and CDR2 sequences are MDHEN and SYDVKM. CDR3 amino acids: CASSRPSNGYTF. CDR3 nucleotides: TGTGCCAGCAGCCGCCCCTCTAATGGCTACACCTTC.

The J gene is TRBJ2-7, the V gene TRBV15, with TRBD1 identical over 9 bases. This CDR3 comprises 13 residues. The ends lost 3 bases at V and 5 bases at J; junction bases unmatched: 2. Germline CDR1 is LNHNV and CDR2 is YYDKDF (reference sequence). The CDR3 here is CATSRDRGHEQYF. DNA for the CDR3: TGTGCCACCAGCAGGGACAGGGGCCACGAGCAGTACTTC.

On this clone: The same CDR3 arises from other DNA sequences in this sample as well. The CDR3 coding sequence is TGCGCCAGCAGCTTGACTAGCGGGGGGTACAATGAGCAGTTCTTC. The encoded protein is CASSLTSGGYNEQFF. The rearrangement joins TRBV5-1 to TRBJ2-1, with TRBD2 matching 12 bases. CDR1 is SGHRS, CDR2 YFSETQ, per germline. The CDR3 length is 15 residues. The junction had 0 bases not matched to a gene; V was cut back by 1 base and J by 4 bases.

This chain connects TRBV28 to TRBJ1-1, with TRBD1 matching 9 bases. The CDR3 is made up of 13 amino acids. Looked up from germline, CDR1 is MDHEN and CDR2 is SYDVKM. Unmatched junction bases numbered 6, after V lost 7 bases and J lost 6 bases. In nucleotides, the CDR3 is TGTGCCAGCACCCTACAGGGGGCCTCTGAAGCTTTCTTT. This sequence encodes CASTLQGASEAFF. Based on the CDR3 plus reference TRBV28 and TRBJ1-1, the full variable domain is DVKVTQSSRYLVKRTGEKVFLECVQDMDHENMFWYRQDPGLGLRLIYFSYDVKMKEKGDIPEGYSVSREKKERFSLILESASTNQTSMYLCASTLQGASEAFFGQGTRLTVV.

The V call is TRBV7-9, the J call TRBJ2-5; 7 bases line up with TRBD1. J was trimmed by 4 bases and V by 1 base; bases with no gene match: 6. CDR3 size: 15 residues. CDR1 is SEHNR and CDR2 is FQNEAQ in the germline V gene (reference sequence). The CDR3 here is CASSLDDRVPETQYF. In DNA form, the CDR3 reads TGTGCCAGCAGCTTAGACGACAGGGTCCCAGAGACCCAGTACTTC.

The chain couples TRBV29-1 to TRBJ2-7; D gene ambiguous. This CDR3 region has 13 residues. V lost 5 bases and J 2 bases, leaving 13 bases between the germline ends. Germline values: CDR1 SQVTM, CDR2 ANQGSEA. The CDR3 region has the DNA TGCAGCGTTTGGTTCGCGTCCCCCTACGAGCAGTACTTC. Translation: CSVWFASPYEQYF.

This chain joins TRBV28 and TRBJ1-1, with D tentatively TRBD1 (6 bases). Germline V gene lookup returns CDR1 MDHEN and CDR2 SYDVKM. CDR3 length: 12 amino acids. V was cut by 8 bases and J by 5 bases, with 12 bases left in between. The CDR3 nucleotides read TGTGCCAGCGGTAACAGGGAAACTGAAGCTTTCTTT. It specifies CASGNRETEAFF.

The V and J genes are TRBV9 and TRBJ2-7, with D maybe TRBD2 (5 bases). The V gene's germline CDR1 is SGDLS and CDR2 YYNGEE. Trimming left V 0 bases short and J 0 bases short, with 10 bases between. This CDR3 comprises 15 residues. For the CDR3, the DNA is TGTGCCAGCAGCGTAGGTAGTGGAGGCTCCTACGAGCAGTACTTC. Translated, it gives CASSVGSGGSYEQYF.

The chain links TRBV7-6 to TRBJ1-1, with 7 bases matching TRBD1. The CDR3 contains 16 residues. Germline V gene lookup returns CDR1 SGHVS and CDR2 FNYEAQ. J lost 1 base, V lost 5 bases, and 10 bases had no gene match. The CDR3, as DNA: TGTGCCAGCAGCCCACGTTCCGGGACAGAGAACACTGAAGCTTTCTTT. It codes for CASSPRSGTENTEAFF.

The gene calls are TRBV7-7 and TRBJ2-1; 9 bases are a match to TRBD1. The CDR3 is 15 amino acids. Germline values: CDR1 SSHAT, CDR2 FNYEAQ (reference sequence). Unmatched junction bases numbered 6, after V lost 1 base and J lost 8 bases. CDR3: CASSLGPGTGYEQFF. The CDR3 bases are TGTGCCAGCAGCTTAGGCCCCGGGACAGGGTATGAGCAGTTCTTC.

J is TRBJ1-1 and V is TRBV6-1; TRBD1 matches at 8 bases. The V gene end was trimmed by 5 bases and the J gene end by 1 base; junction bases not matched to a gene: 3. Germline CDR1 MNHNS, CDR2 SASEGT. This CDR3 is 14 amino acids long. DNA of the CDR3: TGTGCCAGCAGTTCAGGGACAGGGAACACTGAAGCTTTCTTT. Its protein is CASSSGTGNTEAFF.

The chain joins TRBV6-5 to TRBJ1-2; unclear D gene. Trimming removed 2 bases from V and 6 bases from J, with 10 bases in between. The CDR3 totals 13 residues. Germline CDR1 is MNHEY and CDR2 is SVGAGI. CDR3 nucleotides: TGTGCCAGCAGTTACACCGGAGATGATGGCTACACCTTC. It is translated as CASSYTGDDGYTF.

The genes are TRBV2 and TRBJ1-1; no clear D gene. CDR1 and CDR2 (germline): SNHLY, FYNNEI. The germline V and J ends were trimmed by 8 bases and 1 base, with 17 bases remaining between them. This CDR3 is built from 15 residues. The CDR3 DNA sequence: TGTGCCAGCGCGAAAGAGGGCCAGGCGAACACTGAAGCTTTCTTT. Amino acid sequence: CASAKEGQANTEAFF.

The chain combines TRBV4-3 with TRBJ2-1; 13 bases are a match to TRBD2. The V and J ends lost 4 bases and 10 bases, in that order; junction bases with no gene match: 4. This CDR3 contains 14 residues. Per germline, CDR1 LGHNA and CDR2 YSLEER. The CDR3 DNA reads as TGCGCCAGCAGCCCGGGACTAGCGGGAAGGGAGCAGTTCTTC. It specifies CASSPGLAGREQFF.

The V and J genes are TRBV5-4 and TRBJ2-3, with TRBD2 matching 9 bases. Germline V gives CDR1 SGHNT, CDR2 YYREEE (reference sequence). This CDR3 is 16 amino acids long. V was clipped by 0 bases and J by 1 base; unmatched bases: 3. The CDR3 here is CASSLEASGGTDTQYF. CDR3 nucleotides: TGTGCCAGCAGCTTGGAGGCTAGCGGGGGCACAGATACGCAGTATTTT. The whole variable domain, remainder taken from reference TRBV5-4 and TRBJ2-3, is ETGVTQSPTHLIKTRGQQVTLRCSSQSGHNTVSWYQQALGQGPQFIFQYYREEENGRGNFPPRFSGLQFPNYSSELNVNALELDDSALYLCASSLEASGGTDTQYFGPGTRLTVL.

This sequence joins TRBV27 and TRBJ1-1, with TRBD1 as a possible D gene (5 bases). CDR1 and CDR2 from the germline V gene are MNHEY and SMNVEV (reference sequence). V lost 5 bases and J 0 bases, leaving 10 bases between the germline ends. The CDR3 is 14 amino acids. This CDR3 is CASSPGLLNTEAFF. CDR3 nucleotide sequence: TGTGCCAGCAGTCCGGGACTGCTGAACACTGAAGCTTTCTTT.

This rearrangement joins TRBV29-1 to TRBJ1-1; 7 nucleotides align to TRBD1. Unmatched junction bases numbered 11, after V lost 2 bases and J lost 2 bases. Germline V gene data show CDR1 as SQVTM and CDR2 as ANQGSEA. The CDR3 has 16 residues. CDR3 in amino acids: CSVENWGTASNTEAFF. Here the CDR3 DNA reads TGCAGCGTTGAAAATTGGGGGACAGCTTCTAACACTGAAGCTTTCTTT. Supplemented by reference TRBV29-1 and TRBJ1-1, the full variable domain reads SAVISQKPSRDICQRGTSLTIQCQVDSQVTMMFWYRQQPGQSLTLIATANQGSEATYESGFVIDKFPISRPNLTFSTLTVSNMSPEDSSIYLCSVENWGTASNTEAFFGQGTRLTVV.

The chain is built from TRBV4-3 and TRBJ1-2, with 9 bases matching TRBD1. Trimming at V came to 4 bases and at J to 4 bases, leaving 7 bases not matched to a gene. This CDR3 contains 15 residues. The germline V gene encodes CDR1 LGHNA and CDR2 YSLEER. This chain's CDR3 is CASSPSGQGLYGYTF. The CDR3 DNA reads TGCGCCAGCAGCCCATCGGGACAGGGACTCTATGGCTACACCTTC.

V and J are TRBV19 and TRBJ2-7; D is unclear. The CDR3 runs to 14 residues. Trimming cost V 5 bases and J 2 bases, with 13 bases left between them. Germline V gene lookup returns CDR1 LNHDA and CDR2 SQIVND (reference sequence). The CDR3 reads CASSSLDGTYEQYF. The CDR3 nucleotides read TGTGCCAGTAGTTCGCTAGACGGAACCTACGAGCAGTACTTC.

The chain links TRBV9 to TRBJ2-7; 9 nucleotides agree with TRBD1. J lost 3 bases, V lost 3 bases, and 7 bases had no gene match. Germline assignment: CDR1 SGDLS and CDR2 YYNGEE. This CDR3 has 15 residues. CDR3: CASSEGTGIFYEQYF. In DNA, the CDR3 is TGTGCCAGCAGCGAGGGGACAGGGATCTTCTACGAGCAGTACTTC.

The CDR3 sequence: CASAPSGVETQYF. The CDR3 DNA sequence: TGTGCTAGTGCCCCGTCGGGAGTTGAGACCCAGTACTTC. The V and J genes are TRBV12-5 and TRBJ2-5; D might be TRBD2 (6 bases). V lost 7 bases and J 5 bases, leaving 14 bases between the germline ends. Germline V gives CDR1 LGHNT, CDR2 FRNRAP. This CDR3 is 13 amino acids long.

This chain joins TRBV27 and TRBJ2-2, with D hard to call. CDR1 and CDR2 (germline): MNHEY, SMNVEV (reference sequence). There are 14 residues in the CDR3. The ends were cut back, 3 bases at V and 1 base at J, with 6 bases in the middle. As DNA, the CDR3 is TGTGCCAGCAGTTTCCACAGGAACACCGGGGAGCTGTTTTTT. It encodes CASSFHRNTGELFF.

The chain links TRBV4-3 to TRBJ1-2, with 8 bases aligning to TRBD1. V lost 4 bases to trimming and J lost 8 bases; unmatched junction nucleotides: 12. Germline assignment: CDR1 LGHNA and CDR2 YSLEER. The CDR3 totals 15 residues. CDR3 in DNA: TGCGCCAGCAGCCCGTACCGGACAGGGAGCGTGGGCTACACCTTC. Its translation: CASSPYRTGSVGYTF.